What follows is one T cell receptor beta chain and its context. Its antigen remains unidentified. No clone much larger than this one lies a single base away; base qualities are absent. Libraries were built with PCR. For sequencing, an Illumina HiSeq 2000 was employed. The raw public reads went through TCRdb reprocessing: fastp at Q25, MiXCR clone calling, in-frame beta chains kept. Every CDR3 protein is listed once, alongside the most common genes and DNA of its rows. This sample is represented by roughly 16,000 distinct CDR3 sequences; 40% to 55% of them were singletons. The ten largest clones capture 30% to 40% of the sample. The CDR3 starts with the cysteine, ends with the phenylalanine, and has 14 residues. Only the CDR3 DNA is retained, 42 bases long and in frame from the first base. Per the germline V gene, SGHVS is the CDR1 and FNYEAQ is the CDR2. Trimming at the junction amounts to 4 bases on V and 2 bases on J, and the germline ends lie 8 bases apart.

The data stem from a study of tumor-infiltrating lymphocytes in oesophageal squamous cell carcinoma (dated by TCRdb to 2016 to 2017). The sequence was obtained from a female donor with esophageal squamous cell carcinoma. The chain links TRBV7-6 with TRBJ2-2, with the D gene uncertain. Material: normal esophageal tissue next to the tumor. The CDR3 here reads CASSSFLNTGELFF. The nucleotide sequence reads TGTGCCAGCAGCTCCTTTTTAAACACCGGGGAGCTGTTTTTT. Outside the CDR3, residues come from the reference TRBV7-6 and TRBJ2-2 proteins, so the full variable domain is: GAGVSQSPRYKVTKRGQDVALRCDPISGHVSLYWYRQALGQGPEFLTYFNYEAQQDKSGLPNDRFSAERPEGSISTLTIQRTEQRDSAMYRCASSSFLNTGELFFGEGSRLTVL.